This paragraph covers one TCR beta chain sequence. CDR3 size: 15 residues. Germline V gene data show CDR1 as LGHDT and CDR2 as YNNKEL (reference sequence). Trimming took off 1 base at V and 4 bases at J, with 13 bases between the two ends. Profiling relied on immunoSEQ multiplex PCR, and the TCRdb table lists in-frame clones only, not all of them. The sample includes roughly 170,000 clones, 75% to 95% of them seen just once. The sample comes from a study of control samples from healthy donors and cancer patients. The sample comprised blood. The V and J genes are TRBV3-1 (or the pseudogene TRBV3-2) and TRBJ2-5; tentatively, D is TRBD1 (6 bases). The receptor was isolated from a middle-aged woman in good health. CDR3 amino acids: CASSQASAGVETQYF. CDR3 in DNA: TGTGCCAGCAGCCAAGCGAGTGCAGGGGTAGAGACCCAGTACTTC.